This T cell receptor (beta chain) is drawn from a study of CD8 T cells in Susac syndrome. Overall study findings and caveats: The study acknowledged a relatively small number of individuals in its TCR sequencing and HLA analysis.

Comments on this clonotype: Its cognate antigen is unknown.

From blood CD8+ and CD4+ T cells, the TCR beta chain was sequenced. FACS was used to enrich TEMRA cells, whereas the CD8+ and CD4+ T cells were obtained by negative isolation. cDNA came from approximately 0.5 to 1 ug RNA primed by random hexamers. An immunoSEQ multiplex PCR generated amplified TCR beta CDR3 products spanning 54 Vbeta and 13 Jbeta. MiXCR was run by TCRdb on the immunoSEQ multiplex PCR reads, yielding one entry per CDR3 protein. Seen here are some 160,000 distinct CDR3 sequences, around 96% observed once, and the top ten hold 0.15% to 0.2%. The V gene lost 0 bases and the J gene lost 0 bases, with 8 bases spanning the gap. The CDR3 totals 15 residues. Germline lookup yields CDR1 MNHEY and CDR2 SMNVEV (reference sequence).

The sample taken for sequencing was CD8+ T cells from PBMCs. The rearrangement uses TRBV27 and TRBJ1-1, with D possibly TRBD1 on 5 matching bases. This sequence originates from a human donor with multiple sclerosis. CDR3 amino acids: CASSLSRTLNTEAFF. The DNA for the CDR3 is TGTGCCAGCAGTTTATCCCGGACATTGAACACTGAAGCTTTCTTT.